The text below deals with one TCR beta chain. This CDR3 region has 15 residues. Germline lookup yields CDR1 SGDLS and CDR2 YYNGEE. The TCR beta sequencing libraries came from UMI-labeled 5' RACE. TCRdb re-called the 5' RACE reads, yielding one record per CDR3 amino acid sequence without DNA. The sample table sets out 5,500 to 7,000 distinct CDR3 sequences. Classification as TPEX applied to CCR7+ PD-1+ TIGIT+ early memory CD8+ T cells bearing exhausted-like traits. This entry is derived from a study of human CD8 memory T cell subsets. This sequence joins TRBV9 and TRBJ2-1; TCRdb outputs TRBD1, but without DNA this stays unchecked. The sequence was obtained from a human donor in good health. The sequenced sample consisted of CD8+ T cells from PBMCs. CDR3 sequence reads: CASSDQGTPYNEQFF.